One and the same sample provided the 32 T cell receptor beta chains below, sequenced in a study of CD8 T cells in ankylosing spondylitis. MiXCR, applied by TCRdb to the 5' RACE reads, yields one record per CDR3 protein. This sample has about 250,000 distinct CDR3 sequences; 30% to 40% occur once, and the top ten carry roughly 4.2%. Sequencing was done on a sample of blood, either unsorted or a sorted T cell fraction (not recorded which). The receptors come from a male donor with ankylosing spondylitis or in good health (not recorded which).

This clonotype was seen once. The chain carries TRBV7-9 and TRBJ2-1; 8 positions agree with TRBD2. The CDR3 sequence is 14 residues long. CDR1 and CDR2 from the germline V gene are SEHNR and FQNEAQ (reference sequence). V was pared by 2 bases and J by 9 bases, with 6 bases of the junction left unmatched. The CDR3 bases are TGTGCCAGCAGCTTACTGGCGGGGGGAGGTGAGCAGTTCTTC. Residues: CASSLLAGGGEQFF.

This clonotype came up a few times. The J gene is TRBJ2-5, the V gene TRBV20-1; weak D call: TRBD2 (6 bases). The CDR3 has 15 amino acids. The germline V gene encodes CDR1 DFQATT and CDR2 SNEGSKA (reference sequence). With 0 bases removed from V and 5 bases from J, the gap between germline ends came to 16 bases. The CDR3 is CSARDSGDGPETQYF. CDR3 sequence (DNA): TGCAGTGCTAGAGACTCGGGGGACGGACCGGAGACCCAGTACTTC.

The CDR3 region is CASSVQGQGKYSNQPQHF. The DNA of the CDR3 is TGTGCCAGCAGCGTACAGGGACAGGGGAAATATAGCAATCAGCCCCAGCATTTT. V usage is TRBV9 and J usage is TRBJ1-5, with TRBD1 matching over 10 bases. The trim removed 1 base at V and 0 bases at J, leaving 7 bases unmatched. The CDR3 sequence is 18 residues long. Germline assignment: CDR1 SGDLS and CDR2 YYNGEE.

This clonotype has more than one count but fewer than ten. The CDR3 DNA reads TGTGCCAGCAGTTACGGCGGGGGGACCTACGAGCAGTACTTC. As protein: CASSYGGGTYEQYF. The chain combines TRBV6-5 with TRBJ2-7; TRBD2 aligns across 8 bases. In germline, CDR1 is MNHEY, CDR2 SVGAGI. The trim removed 2 bases at V and 2 bases at J, leaving 2 bases unmatched. The CDR3 covers 14 residues.

This clonotype was seen once. CDR3 amino acids: CASSVHPSGGRSDTQYF. The CDR3 coding sequence is TGTGCCAGCAGCGTACACCCTAGCGGGGGACGGTCAGATACGCAGTATTTT. The chain recombines TRBV9 with TRBJ2-3; 10 bases match TRBD2. The CDR3 is 17 residues long. Looked up from germline, CDR1 is SGDLS and CDR2 is YYNGEE. The junction had 9 bases not matched to a gene; V was cut back by 1 base and J by 4 bases.

The rearrangement uses TRBV6-2 or TRBV6-3 and TRBJ2-3, with 7 bases lining up with TRBD2. Trimming removed 2 bases from V and 5 bases from J; junction bases left unmatched: 13. The CDR3 has 17 amino acids. From germline, CDR1 is MNHEY and CDR2 SVGEGT. CDR3 loop: CASSYGPLAAGKDTQYF. The CDR3 DNA reads as TGTGCCAGCAGTTACGGTCCCCTAGCGGCCGGTAAAGATACGCAGTATTTT.

This chain uses TRBV7-6 with TRBJ2-3; 7 bases line up with TRBD2. Germline values: CDR1 SGHVS, CDR2 FNYEAQ. CDR3 size: 19 residues. Trimming removed 4 bases from V and 0 bases from J; junction bases left unmatched: 16. DNA for the CDR3: TGTGCCAGCAGCTCCTTAGTGCCCCTAAGCGGGGCCAGCACAGATACGCAGTATTTT. Its translation: CASSSLVPLSGASTDTQYF.

The sample holds one count of this clonotype. The chain is built from TRBV6-1 and TRBJ1-1; D call uncertain. Trimming took 2 bases from V and 2 from J, leaving 12 bases between them. The CDR3 spans 15 residues. Germline assignment: CDR1 MNHNS and CDR2 SASEGT. The CDR3 DNA is TGTGCCAGCAGTGAACCACGACGGCTTAACACTGAAGCTTTCTTT. It translates to CASSEPRRLNTEAFF.

The chain uses TRBV2 and TRBJ2-2, with a weak D call TRBD2 (7 bases). The germline gives CDR1 SNHLY, CDR2 FYNNEI. The CDR3 runs to 15 residues. The V gene lost 1 base and the J gene lost 9 bases, with 15 bases spanning the gap. The CDR3 reads CASSEEGGGPRELFF. For the CDR3, the DNA is TGTGCCAGCAGTGAAGAGGGGGGGGGCCCGAGGGAGCTGTTTTTT.

The rearrangement joins TRBV5-1 to TRBJ2-7, with D hard to call. Germline V gives CDR1 SGHRS, CDR2 YFSETQ. This CDR3 region has 16 residues. Trimming left V 7 bases short and J 0 bases short, with 20 bases between. CDR3 in DNA: TGCGCCAGCCCACAAGAAAAGGAGCGAAACTCCTACGAGCAGTACTTC. It is translated as CASPQEKERNSYEQYF.

The gene calls are TRBV7-8 and TRBJ2-1; possibly TRBD2 for D (6 bases). V was cut by 4 bases and J by 0 bases, with 16 bases left in between. Per germline, CDR1 SGHVS and CDR2 FQNEAQ. There are 17 residues in the CDR3. The CDR3 bases are TGTGCCAGCAGCTCCCTTCTCGGGGGAAGCTCCTACAATGAGCAGTTCTTC. Translated: CASSSLLGGSSYNEQFF.

This clonotype was seen a handful of times. The V gene is TRBV5-6, the J gene TRBJ2-7; tentative D call: TRBD1 (6 bases). Trimming left V 2 bases short and J 7 bases short, with 16 bases between. Germline V gives CDR1 SGHDT, CDR2 YYEEEE. The CDR3 loop spans 14 amino acids. In nucleotides, the CDR3 is TGTGCCAGCAGCTTTTTACCAGGGGATTTTGAGCAGTACTTC. Encoded protein: CASSFLPGDFEQYF.

This clonotype was counted between two and nine times. The chain recombines TRBV29-1 with TRBJ1-4, with 7 positions matching TRBD1. J gave up 8 bases and V 4 bases, and 19 bases lay outside the gene matches. The germline CDR1 and CDR2 sequences are SQVTM and ANQGSEA. The CDR3 runs to 17 residues. The DNA of the CDR3 is TGCAGCGTTGGGGACAGCGTTAATTCAGGGACGGGAGAAAAACTGTTTTTT. Translating it yields CSVGDSVNSGTGEKLFF.

This rearrangement joins TRBV2 to TRBJ1-4, with 12 bases matching TRBD1. V was clipped by 6 bases and J by 6 bases; unmatched bases: 11. This CDR3 comprises 17 residues. From germline, CDR1 is SNHLY and CDR2 FYNNEI. CDR3 nucleotides: TGTGCCAGCAGGCCAGGGACAGGGGGCCTTATAGATGAAAAACTGTTTTTT. This gives the protein CASRPGTGGLIDEKLFF.

V and J are TRBV5-5 and TRBJ2-7, with 11 bases identical to TRBD1. The germline gives CDR1 SGHKS, CDR2 YYEKEE (reference sequence). V trimming: 3 bases; J trimming: 1 base; junction bases outside the gene matches: 6. The CDR3 extends over 16 amino acids. The CDR3 coding sequence is TGTGCCAGCAGCTATAGGGACAGGGGGGCGTCCTACGAGCAGTACTTC. This codes for CASSYRDRGASYEQYF.

This clonotype was seen only a few times. The CDR3 nucleotides read TGCGCCAGCAGCCCAGGAAGCAGCAACACTGAAGCTTTCTTT. Encoded protein: CASSPGSSNTEAFF. This chain links TRBV5-1 with TRBJ1-1; D is unresolved. CDR1 is SGHRS and CDR2 is YFSETQ in the germline V gene. CDR3 length equals 14 residues. V gave up 4 bases and J gave up 2 bases, with 12 bases separating them.

This clonotype occurred a few times. Here the CDR3 reads CAISESTGGNYGYTF. Written as DNA, the CDR3 is TGTGCCATCAGTGAGTCGACGGGGGGGAACTATGGCTACACCTTC. The chain joins TRBV10-3 to TRBJ1-2; a weak D match, TRBD1 (5 bases). The CDR3 contains 15 residues. CDR1 and CDR2 from the germline V gene are ENHRY and SYGVKD. Trimming stripped 0 bases from V and 2 bases from J, with 10 bases between.

This clonotype came up a few times. V gene TRBV5-6 combines with J gene TRBJ1-2; TRBD1 aligns across 8 bases. This CDR3 region has 13 residues. V gave up 2 bases and J gave up 7 bases; unmatched junction bases: 4. The germline V gene has CDR1 SGHDT and CDR2 YYEEEE. The CDR3: CASSFRTGFGYTF. In nucleotides, the CDR3 is TGTGCCAGCAGCTTCCGGACAGGGTTTGGCTACACCTTC.

The gene calls are TRBV15 and TRBJ2-2; D is undetermined. CDR3 length: 15 residues. In germline, CDR1 is LNHNV, CDR2 YYDKDF (reference sequence). Trimming took 7 bases from V and 2 from J, leaving 14 bases between them. DNA for the CDR3: TGTGCCACCACCGTGGTCCCCCTAAACACCGGGGAGCTGTTTTTT. Amino acid sequence: CATTVVPLNTGELFF.

V gene TRBV10-3 combines with J gene TRBJ1-2, with D possibly TRBD1 on 5 matching bases. V was trimmed by 6 bases and J by 4 bases, leaving 9 bases between them. The germline V gene encodes CDR1 ENHRY and CDR2 SYGVKD. The length of the CDR3 is 12 residues. CDR3 amino acids: CAIRDGGYGYTF. CDR3 nucleotides: TGTGCCATCAGGGACGGGGGCTATGGCTACACCTTC.

The genes are TRBV6-5 and TRBJ2-3; possible D gene TRBD2, 5 bases. Trimming pared 0 bases from V and 2 bases from J, leaving 9 bases between. CDR1 and CDR2 from the germline V gene are MNHEY and SVGAGI. There are 15 residues in the CDR3. As DNA, the CDR3 is TGTGCCAGCAGTTACTCGAACGGGGACACAGATACGCAGTATTTT. It is translated as CASSYSNGDTDTQYF.

This clonotype was recorded a few times. The chain employs TRBV3-1 and TRBJ2-1; D gene uncertain. V was pared by 7 bases and J by 3 bases, with 13 bases between. There are 14 residues in the CDR3. Germline assignment: CDR1 LGHDT and CDR2 YNNKEL (reference sequence). Written as DNA, the CDR3 is TGTGCCAGCATGGACGGAAGCCTCTACAATGAGCAGTTCTTC. Translating it yields CASMDGSLYNEQFF.

This clonotype was counted only a few times. V gene TRBV20-1 combines with J gene TRBJ2-1; D is uncertain. CDR3 size: 15 residues. The ends were cut back, 0 bases at V and 8 bases at J, with 17 bases in the middle. Germline V CDR1 and CDR2: DFQATT, SNEGSKA (reference sequence). CDR3 amino acids: CSARDFRHDNYEQFF. CDR3 DNA: TGCAGTGCTAGAGATTTCCGGCACGATAACTATGAGCAGTTCTTC.

This clonotype has a handful of counts. The chain recombines TRBV10-3 with TRBJ2-3; a weak D match, TRBD2 (6 bases). The V gene's germline CDR1 is ENHRY and CDR2 SYGVKD. V was clipped by 8 bases and J by 6 bases, with 12 bases between them. The CDR3 totals 12 residues. CDR3: CAIAGTLDTQYF. The CDR3, as DNA: TGTGCCATCGCAGGGACTCTGGATACGCAGTATTTT.

Many counts were recorded for this clonotype. The gene calls are TRBV20-1 and TRBJ2-5; 9 bases are a match to TRBD2. The junction had 4 bases not matched to a gene; V was cut back by 0 bases and J by 2 bases. The germline V gene encodes CDR1 DFQATT and CDR2 SNEGSKA (reference sequence). The CDR3 consists of 15 residues. The CDR3 nucleotides are TGCAGTGCTAGAGAACGGCGGGGGGGTCAAGAGACCCAGTACTTC. Protein product: CSARERRGGQETQYF.

This clonotype was counted many times. The V call is TRBV29-1, the J call TRBJ2-6, with D possibly being TRBD1 (5 bases). Trimming shortened V by 5 bases and J by 2 bases, and 10 bases separated the two germline ends. The germline V gene encodes CDR1 SQVTM and CDR2 ANQGSEA. The CDR3 covers 14 residues. The CDR3 DNA sequence: TGCAGCGTTCAAGGGGTGGCTGGGGCCAACGTCCTGACTTTC. Amino acid sequence: CSVQGVAGANVLTF.

This clonotype was seen a single time. V and J are TRBV29-1 and TRBJ2-7; D may be TRBD1 (6 bases). The V gene's germline CDR1 is SQVTM and CDR2 ANQGSEA. The CDR3 length is 12 residues. Trimming removed 4 bases at V and 4 bases at J, with 11 bases between. CDR3 nucleotides: TGCAGCGTTGGTCACAGGGAGTACGAGCAGTACTTC. It yields the protein CSVGHREYEQYF.

The chain carries TRBV4-1 and TRBJ1-5; TRBD1 matches at 9 bases. Germline V lookup: CDR1 MGHRA, CDR2 YSYEKL. The CDR3 has 16 residues. Unmatched junction bases numbered 7, after V lost 3 bases and J lost 4 bases. CDR3 sequence: CASSQAGTGWNQPQHF. The CDR3 DNA sequence: TGCGCCAGCAGCCAGGCCGGGACAGGGTGGAATCAGCCCCAGCATTTT.

The genes are TRBV12-3 or TRBV12-4 and TRBJ2-5, with D possibly being TRBD1 or TRBD2 (6 bases each). The V end was cut by 2 bases, the J end by 5 bases, with 9 bases between. The CDR3 covers 13 residues. The chain's CDR3 is CASSLRGLETQYF. The CDR3 nucleotides read TGTGCCAGCAGTTTACGGGGGCTTGAGACCCAGTACTTC.

This clonotype appeared a single time. The chain couples TRBV5-4 to TRBJ2-1; D is unresolved. Looked up from germline, CDR1 is SGHNT and CDR2 is YYREEE (reference sequence). V lost 5 bases to trimming and J lost 5 bases, with 17 bases between them. The CDR3 is 15 amino acids. The CDR3 region is CASSQPVDGNNEQFF. As DNA, the CDR3 is TGTGCCAGCAGTCAACCTGTGGACGGAAACAATGAGCAGTTCTTC.

CDR3 region: CASINWDYGYTF. CDR3 bases: TGTGCCAGCATCAACTGGGACTATGGCTACACCTTC. The rearrangement joins TRBV6-1 to TRBJ1-2; no firm D call. With 7 bases removed from V and 3 bases from J, the gap between germline ends came to 9 bases. This CDR3 is 12 amino acids long. CDR1 is MNHNS and CDR2 is SASEGT in the germline V gene.

The rearrangement uses TRBV20-1 and TRBJ1-6, with D hard to call. The CDR3 length is 12 residues. Germline CDR1 and CDR2: DFQATT and SNEGSKA (reference sequence). CDR3 protein: CSPTDYNSPLHF. In DNA, the CDR3 is TGCAGCCCAACGGACTATAATTCACCCCTCCACTTT.